Presented here are 22 T cell receptor beta chains from one specimen sequenced in a study of vaccination effects on CD4 cells after COVID-19. Following an approximately ten-day culture, CD4+ T cells were purified. No antigens are known for them. Repertoires were generated with immunoSEQ multiplex PCR, while TCRdb's copy carries only in-frame clones and drops some. The sample has more than 30,000 clones, roughly 79% seen once. The sample in question was CD4+ T cells from PBMCs cultured without peptide, obtained before COVID-19 vaccination. The receptors derive from a human donor who received a COVID-19 vaccine.

The chain carries TRBV11-2 and TRBJ2-4; 8 positions match TRBD2. Germline CDR1 is SGHAT and CDR2 is FQNNGV. CDR3 length: 13 amino acids. Losses at the gene ends were 6 bases for V and 11 bases for J; bases not matched to a gene: 9. The CDR3 DNA reads as TGTGCCAGCAGTCCAGGGTCTAGCGGGTTTCAGTACTTC. It translates to CASSPGSSGFQYF.

J is TRBJ1-6 and V is TRBV10-3; the match to TRBD1 covers 7 bases. V dropped 10 bases and J dropped 5; count of bases not matched to a gene: 2. CDR1 ENHRY and CDR2 SYGVKD come from the germline V gene. This CDR3 comprises 12 residues. The CDR3 DNA reads TGTGCCACAACAGGGGATAATTCACCCCTCCACTTT. Translation gives CATTGDNSPLHF.

The V call is TRBV29-1, the J call TRBJ1-2, with a tentative D call TRBD1 (5 bases). The CDR3 is 13 residues long. Trimming cost V 6 bases and J 3 bases, with 14 bases left between them. Germline-derived CDR1 and CDR2 are SQVTM and ANQGSEA. The CDR3 DNA sequence: TGCAGCGTCCCCTTCGGGGGGGACTATGGCTACACCTTC. Encoded protein: CSVPFGGDYGYTF.

This clone was detected only once. CDR3: CASSSGTGAYEQYF. CDR3 bases: TGTGCCAGCAGCTCCGGGACAGGAGCCTACGAGCAGTACTTC. The chain recombines TRBV28 with TRBJ2-7; 8 nucleotides agree with TRBD1. With 6 bases clipped from V and 2 bases from J, the junction kept 6 bases outside the gene matches. Germline assignment: CDR1 MDHEN and CDR2 SYDVKM. The CDR3 is made up of 14 amino acids.

The V and J genes are TRBV19 and TRBJ1-1; D might be TRBD1 (5 bases). Trimming shortened V by 5 bases and J by 1 base, and 20 bases separated the two germline ends. Germline V gives CDR1 LNHDA, CDR2 SQIVND (reference sequence). The CDR3 has 17 amino acids. Here the CDR3 DNA reads TGTGCCAGTAGTGGTCGAGGGATGGGACGGTCGAACACTGAAGCTTTCTTT. This gives the protein CASSGRGMGRSNTEAFF.

The rearrangement uses TRBV10-3 and TRBJ1-1; D possibly corresponds to TRBD1 (5 bases). The germline CDR1 and CDR2 sequences are ENHRY and SYGVKD. The CDR3 sequence is 14 residues long. V gave up 8 bases and J gave up 1 base, with 14 bases separating them. CDR3 sequence reads: CAIGGGRKNTEAFF. DNA of the CDR3: TGTGCCATCGGGGGTGGCAGGAAGAACACTGAAGCTTTCTTT.

V and J are TRBV25-1 and TRBJ1-3; D not resolved. The CDR3 contains 16 residues. Deletions cut 2 bases from V and 0 bases from J, with 11 bases between. The germline V gene encodes CDR1 MGHDK and CDR2 SYGVNS. The CDR3 reads CASSERARPSGNTIYF. The CDR3 DNA sequence: TGTGCCAGCAGTGAAAGAGCGCGTCCCTCTGGAAACACCATATATTTT.

This clone is a singleton in its sample. The chain links TRBV19 to TRBJ1-6; tentatively, D is TRBD1 (6 bases). The length of the CDR3 is 15 residues. From germline, CDR1 is LNHDA and CDR2 SQIVND (reference sequence). The V and J ends lost 4 bases and 6 bases respectively, with 13 bases between them. CDR3 in amino acids: CASSSATGGNSPLHF. The CDR3 coding sequence is TGTGCCAGTAGTAGCGCGACAGGCGGTAATTCACCCCTCCACTTT.

The chain recombines TRBV6-5 with TRBJ2-7; the D is unclear. This CDR3 spans 11 amino acids. The V end lost 8 bases, the J end lost 11 bases, and 16 bases lay between the germline ends. Germline CDR1 MNHEY, CDR2 SVGAGI. CDR3 coding DNA: TGTGCCAGCCAGCGTTCGGCAGTTGAGTACTTC. It codes for CASQRSAVEYF.

Within the sample, this clone is medium-sized. The chain carries TRBV5-1 and TRBJ2-6; no clear D gene. Germline V lookup: CDR1 SGHRS, CDR2 YFSETQ. V lost 4 bases and J lost 0, with 8 bases in between. The CDR3 contains 15 residues. The CDR3 spells CASSDSRSGANVLTF. The CDR3, as DNA: TGCGCCAGCAGCGACTCGCGCTCTGGGGCCAACGTCCTGACTTTC.

The rearrangement joins TRBV27 to TRBJ1-2; no firm D call. The germline V gene encodes CDR1 MNHEY and CDR2 SMNVEV (reference sequence). Between the trimmed V and J ends, which lost 2 bases and 4 bases, there was a span of 8 bases. The length of the CDR3 is 13 residues. The CDR3 DNA reads as TGTGCCAGCAGTTTAGGGGTTCGCTATGGCTACACCTTC. Its translation: CASSLGVRYGYTF.

The V gene is TRBV21-1, the J gene TRBJ2-5; the table assigns TRBD1, which was not confirmed against the DNA. TRBV21-1 counts as a pseudogene. The CDR3 loop spans 14 amino acids. The CDR3 sequence: CASSPTGVPETQYF. CDR3 nucleotide sequence: TGTGCCAGCAGCCCAACAGGGGTCCCAGAGACCCAGTACTTC.

CDR3 in amino acids: CASSEAGGVDEKLFF. In DNA form, the CDR3 reads TGTGCCAGCAGTGAAGCGGGGGGGGTCGATGAAAAACTGTTTTTT. The chain carries TRBV2 and TRBJ1-4, with D maybe TRBD1 (5 bases). CDR3 length equals 15 residues. Trimming stripped 0 bases from V and 6 bases from J, with 11 bases between. The germline V gene has CDR1 SNHLY and CDR2 FYNNEI.

The chain links TRBV30 to TRBJ1-1, with 11 bases that match TRBD1. The CDR3 covers 16 residues. J gave up 1 base and V 4 bases, and 8 bases lay outside the gene matches. Germline CDR1 and CDR2: GTSNPN and SVGIG (reference sequence). The CDR3 sequence: CAWILGTGGGNTEAFF. The CDR3 DNA reads TGTGCCTGGATTCTCGGGACAGGGGGGGGGAACACTGAAGCTTTCTTT.

The V call is TRBV2, the J call TRBJ1-1, with D unclear. CDR1 is SNHLY, CDR2 FYNNEI, per germline. V dropped 7 bases and J dropped 1 base, with 10 bases sitting between them. The CDR3 spans 13 residues. The CDR3 sequence: CASILRTNTEAFF. The CDR3 nucleotides read TGTGCCAGCATTCTCAGGACGAACACTGAAGCTTTCTTT.

The rearrangement links TRBV19 to TRBJ2-2; 9 bases match TRBD2. The CDR3 is 17 amino acids. V trimming: 1 base; J trimming: 6 bases; junction bases outside the gene matches: 9. The germline V gene has CDR1 LNHDA and CDR2 SQIVND (reference sequence). The chain's CDR3 is CASSIGGGRARAGELFF. CDR3 sequence (DNA): TGTGCCAGTAGTATAGGAGGCGGGAGGGCCCGGGCCGGGGAGCTGTTTTTT.

V usage is TRBV2 and J usage is TRBJ2-1; TRBD2 aligns across 13 bases. CDR1 and CDR2 (germline): SNHLY, FYNNEI. The J segment lost 7 bases and the V segment lost 6 bases, leaving 6 bases of the junction unmatched. This CDR3 is 15 amino acids long. The CDR3 loop reads CASRWTSGGKNEQFF. The CDR3 DNA reads as TGTGCCAGCAGGTGGACTAGCGGGGGCAAGAATGAGCAGTTCTTC.

The J gene is TRBJ1-3, the V gene TRBV6-5; weak D call: TRBD1 (5 bases). This CDR3 region has 13 residues. CDR1 and CDR2 from the germline V gene are MNHEY and SVGAGI. Trimming stripped 7 bases from V and 0 bases from J, with 7 bases between. The CDR3 sequence is CASIGASGNTIYF. DNA for the CDR3: TGTGCCAGCATAGGGGCCTCTGGAAACACCATATATTTT.

The chain links TRBV6-6 to TRBJ1-6; TRBD1 might be the D (5 bases). CDR1 and CDR2 from the germline V gene are MNHNY and SVGAGI (reference sequence). The V and J ends lost 5 bases and 14 bases respectively, with 16 bases between them. The CDR3 length is 13 residues. CDR3 in amino acids: CASSPTERGTLHF. As DNA, the CDR3 is TGTGCCAGCAGTCCGACCGAGAGGGGCACCCTCCACTTT.

This clone was counted once. Written as DNA, the CDR3 is TGTGCCAGCAGTGGGGCGGGGGTGACCTATAATTCACCCCTCCACTTT. This translates into CASSGAGVTYNSPLHF. The chain links TRBV6-1 to TRBJ1-6; D may be TRBD1 (5 bases). V lost 4 bases and J lost 2, with 12 bases in between. Germline-derived CDR1 and CDR2 are MNHNS and SASEGT. The CDR3 length is 16 residues.

This chain connects TRBV11-2 to TRBJ1-1; 7 bases map to TRBD1. Per the germline V gene, CDR1 is SGHAT and CDR2 is FQNNGV. V lost 0 bases, J lost 10 bases, and 5 bases stayed unmatched. CDR3 length equals 13 residues. CDR3 nucleotide sequence: TGTGCCAGCAGCTTAGAGCAGGGGGGGCTAGCTTTCTTT. Translated, it gives CASSLEQGGLAFF.

This chain uses TRBV5-8 with TRBJ1-6, with D possibly being TRBD1 (5 bases). Deletions cut 3 bases from V and 10 bases from J, with 17 bases between. In germline, CDR1 is SGHTS, CDR2 YDEGEE. CDR3 length equals 15 residues. The CDR3 sequence is CASSSQGGLRSPLHF. Here the CDR3 DNA reads TGTGCCAGCAGCTCGCAGGGAGGGTTGCGCTCACCCCTCCACTTT.